This TCR beta chain was retrieved from a study of blood T cell repertoires in COVID-19. Participants were aged about 18 to 100 years from more than 20 US areas. The V and J ends lost 1 base and 2 bases, in that order; junction bases with no gene match: 14. Germline CDR1 and CDR2: MGHRA and YSYEKL. The CDR3 has 20 residues. Original processing methods: Estimated nucleated cell counts came from reference gene primer amplification. TCRdb's copy holds only in-frame clones and misses some; the assay was immunoSEQ multiplex PCR. D and trimming were read from the DNA, whereas the V and J calls and clone size are those reported in that table. This sample has a few hundred thousand clones, with about nine tenths found just once.

This TCR was sampled from a woman aged 18-29 years who had recovered from COVID-19. The sample comprised PBMCs or T cells enriched from blood (not recorded which). The chain is built from TRBV4-1 and TRBJ2-6; 7 bases map to TRBD1. The CDR3, as DNA: TGCGCCAGCAGCCAAGTAGTGGCGAGACAGGGCGATCCTGGGGCCAACGTCCTGACTTTC. This encodes CASSQVVARQGDPGANVLTF.